This passage covers 7 T cell receptor beta chains from one sample sequenced in a study of kidney transplant recipient with SARS-CoV-2 infection. TCRdb recomputed calls from the reads with MiXCR, one row per CDR3 protein. The repertoire includes 250,000 or so distinct CDR3 sequences, around 28% of them detected once, and around 6.8% sits in the top ten. The sample consisted of a blood sample, taken at baseline and on roughly day 110 from a kidney transplant recipient. These TCRs come from a male patient aged 25-45 years who had COVID-19 and was a kidney transplant recipient. These T cells may partly come from the graft donor.

Comment on this clonotype: A read error is possible here, since a much larger clone lies one base away. The CDR3: CAGRGDPEAFF. CDR3 in DNA: TGTGCCGGAAGGGGGGACCCTGAAGCTTTCTTT. J is TRBJ1-1 and V is TRBV18, with D possibly matching TRBD1 (6 bases). The CDR3 is made up of 11 amino acids. The V gene lost 11 bases and the J gene lost 6 bases, with 13 bases spanning the gap. CDR1 and CDR2 (germline): KGHSH, LQKENI.

In regard to this clonotype: A much larger clone is a single base away; this may be a read error. V and J are TRBV25-1 and TRBJ2-7, with D hard to call. The J call may be in error: the DNA end matches TRBJ1-2 better. CDR3 length: 17 amino acids. Germline CDR1 and CDR2: MGHDK and SYGVNS. CDR3 nucleotides: TGTGCCAGCAGTATGTCACAAGAACTGGGAAAGGCCTATGGCTACACCTTC. It specifies CASSMSQELGKAYGYTF.

The rearrangement links TRBV12-3 or TRBV12-4 to TRBJ1-2; D is undetermined. V shed 5 bases and J shed 4 bases, with 23 bases lying between them. The CDR3 runs 17 residues. CDR3 region: CASSQTGTAGKTYGYTF. DNA of the CDR3: TGTGCCAGCAGTCAGACCGGCACAGCAGGAAAGACCTATGGCTACACCTTC.

This clonotype has at least ten counts. V is TRBV12-3 or TRBV12-4 and J is TRBJ1-4, with a tentative D call TRBD1 (5 bases). CDR3 length equals 15 residues. The germline V and J ends were trimmed by 6 bases and 3 bases, with 14 bases remaining between them. The CDR3 sequence is CASSPGVPANEKLFF. CDR3 in DNA: TGTGCCAGCAGCCCGGGGGTCCCGGCTAATGAAAAACTGTTTTTT.

This clonotype has a count of ten or more. V usage is TRBV27 and J usage is TRBJ2-5, with D perhaps being TRBD1 or TRBD2 (5 bases each). The V and J ends lost 4 bases and 8 bases respectively, with 17 bases between them. Germline V lookup: CDR1 MNHEY, CDR2 SMNVEV (reference sequence). CDR3 length: 14 residues. The CDR3 spells CASSSGTVPGTQYF. Written as DNA, the CDR3 is TGTGCCAGCAGTTCCGGGACGGTACCAGGTACCCAGTACTTC.

This clonotype was observed at least ten times. This chain uses TRBV6-2 or TRBV6-3 with TRBJ2-1; D tentatively fits TRBD1 or TRBD2 (5 bases each). V lost 5 bases and J lost 0, with 14 bases in between. The CDR3 contains 16 residues. Germline-derived CDR1 and CDR2 are MNHEY and SVGEGT. The CDR3 reads CASSPHRRSSYNEQFF. As DNA, the CDR3 is TGTGCCAGCAGTCCCCACAGGAGGAGCTCCTACAATGAGCAGTTCTTC.

This clonotype was observed many times. This chain links TRBV3-1 with TRBJ1-2; perhaps TRBD1 as D (5 bases). The ends were cut back, 3 bases at V and 6 bases at J, with 17 bases in the middle. This CDR3 spans 15 amino acids. Germline V gene lookup returns CDR1 LGHDT and CDR2 YNNKEL (reference sequence). Written as DNA, the CDR3 is TGTGCCAGCAGCCATTGGGCCCAGGGAGTAGATGGCTACACCTTC. This translates into CASSHWAQGVDGYTF.